Below, 14 T cell receptor beta chains from the same sample are listed, as sequenced in a study of blood T cell repertoires in COVID-19. Assay: immunoSEQ multiplex PCR; the TCRdb copy retains only in-frame clones and omits some. The table has 30,000 or so clones, about 86% seen once. Sequencing was done on a sample of peripheral blood. The source is a human donor in a cohort sampled during active COVID-19.

The chain is built from TRBV5-1 and TRBJ2-4; a possible D gene is TRBD1 (5 bases). Trimming pared 1 base from V and 8 bases from J, leaving 13 bases between. The germline V gene has CDR1 SGHRS and CDR2 YFSETQ. This CDR3 has 14 amino acids. The CDR3 loop is CASSLSAQGDIQYF. The DNA of the CDR3 is TGCGCCAGCAGCTTGTCGGCCCAAGGGGACATTCAGTACTTC.

The V gene is TRBV6-1, the J gene TRBJ2-3, with 7 bases that match TRBD2. The V gene's germline CDR1 is MNHNS and CDR2 SASEGT. This CDR3 spans 14 amino acids. With 8 bases clipped from V and 3 bases from J, the junction kept 8 bases outside the gene matches. The CDR3 DNA sequence: TGTGCCAGCGCACGGGGGGTTCTAACAGATACGCAGTATTTT. Its translation: CASARGVLTDTQYF.

The V gene is TRBV18, the J gene TRBJ2-5; D is unresolved. V lost 3 bases and J 2 bases, leaving 4 bases between the germline ends. The length of the CDR3 is 12 residues. Germline V lookup: CDR1 KGHSH, CDR2 LQKENI. The CDR3 spells CASSPGQETQYF. The CDR3 nucleotides read TGTGCCAGCTCACCCGGGCAAGAGACCCAGTACTTC.

The J gene is TRBJ1-4, the V gene TRBV19, with D perhaps matching TRBD1 (6 bases). This CDR3 has 14 residues. CDR1 LNHDA and CDR2 SQIVND come from the germline V gene (reference sequence). V was pared by 6 bases and J by 2 bases, with 10 bases between. CDR3 residues: CASRTGWTNEKLFF. The CDR3 nucleotides read TGTGCCAGTAGGACAGGATGGACTAATGAAAAACTGTTTTTT.

The chain recombines TRBV30 with TRBJ1-2; maybe TRBD1 (6 bases). The V gene lost 1 base and the J gene lost 6 bases, with 15 bases spanning the gap. Germline values: CDR1 GTSNPN, CDR2 SVGIG (reference sequence). CDR3 length: 14 amino acids. The CDR3 nucleotides read TGTGCCTGGAGTGACGGCAGGGAGGGGGATGGCTACACCTTC. Protein: CAWSDGREGDGYTF.

This clone came up a few times. The chain combines TRBV29-1 with TRBJ1-1; a weak D match, TRBD1 (6 bases). CDR3 length: 13 amino acids. CDR1 SQVTM and CDR2 ANQGSEA come from the germline V gene. With 7 bases removed from V and 0 bases from J, the gap between germline ends came to 12 bases. This CDR3 is CSAAEGVNTEAFF. The CDR3 nucleotides read TGCAGCGCTGCCGAGGGGGTGAACACTGAAGCTTTCTTT.

The V call is TRBV30, the J call TRBJ1-5, with 10 bases fitting TRBD1. Germline CDR1 is GTSNPN and CDR2 is SVGIG (reference sequence). V shed 2 bases, J shed 3 bases, and the junction held 13 bases outside the gene matches. This CDR3 has 18 residues. Here the CDR3 DNA reads TGTGCCTGGAGTTTACGGGACAGGGGTTCGCCTGACAATCAGCCCCAGCATTTT. Residues: CAWSLRDRGSPDNQPQHF.

The chain has TRBV11-2 and TRBJ1-3; no firm D call. The CDR3 sequence is 14 residues long. V was clipped by 1 base and J by 7 bases, with 11 bases between them. Germline CDR1 is SGHAT and CDR2 is FQNNGV. The CDR3 sequence: CASSLVVSGNTIYF. In DNA, the CDR3 is TGTGCCAGCAGCTTAGTCGTGTCGGGGAACACCATATATTTT. Combining the CDR3 with reference TRBV11-2 and TRBJ1-3 gives the whole variable domain EAGVAQSPRYKIIEKRQSVAFWCNPISGHATLYWYQQILGQGPKLLIQFQNNGVVDDSQLPKDRFSAERLKGVDSTLKIQPAKLEDSAVYLCASSLVVSGNTIYFGEGSWLTVV.

V usage is TRBV30 and J usage is TRBJ1-2; no reliable D call. This CDR3 contains 12 residues. V lost 2 bases and J 5 bases, leaving 9 bases between the germline ends. Germline values: CDR1 GTSNPN, CDR2 SVGIG (reference sequence). CDR3 bases: TGTGCCTGGAGTCAGGACTTTTATGGCTACACCTTC. Translation: CAWSQDFYGYTF.

V is TRBV5-1 and J is TRBJ2-7, with 7 positions matching TRBD1. The V gene end was trimmed by 5 bases and the J gene end by 0 bases; junction bases not matched to a gene: 8. This CDR3 has 15 residues. From germline, CDR1 is SGHRS and CDR2 YFSETQ. CDR3 nucleotides: TGCGCCAGCAGAACCCGGGACAGCCGCTCCTACGAGCAGTACTTC. It codes for CASRTRDSRSYEQYF.

The chain joins TRBV11-2 to TRBJ1-4; D unclear. V lost 4 bases and J 8 bases, leaving 8 bases between the germline ends. Per germline, CDR1 SGHAT and CDR2 FQNNGV. The CDR3 consists of 12 residues. CDR3 sequence (DNA): TGTGCCAGCAGCTACTTTCGGGAAAAACTGTTTTTT. Translation: CASSYFREKLFF.

The chain links TRBV7-8 to TRBJ1-1; maybe TRBD1 (6 bases). CDR3 length equals 13 residues. Trimming removed 2 bases at V and 11 bases at J, with 15 bases between. Germline assignment: CDR1 SGHVS and CDR2 FQNEAQ. CDR3 residues: CASSLLQGGWAFF. The CDR3 nucleotides are TGTGCCAGCAGCTTATTACAGGGAGGGTGGGCTTTCTTT.

CDR3: CASRVDRESTEAFF. Written as DNA, the CDR3 is TGTGCCAGCAGGGTGGACAGGGAGAGCACTGAAGCTTTCTTT. The chain joins TRBV6-4 to TRBJ1-1, with TRBD1 identical over 8 bases. In germline, CDR1 is MRHNA, CDR2 SNTAGT. The J segment lost 4 bases and the V segment lost 6 bases, leaving 7 bases of the junction unmatched. CDR3 length: 14 residues.

This chain connects TRBV11-2 to TRBJ2-7; 12 bases fit TRBD2. Looked up from germline, CDR1 is SGHAT and CDR2 is FQNNGV. Trimming took 4 bases from V and 1 from J; bases not matched to a gene: 5. The length of the CDR3 is 16 residues. The CDR3 spells CASSSRLAGASYEQYF. In nucleotides, the CDR3 is TGTGCCAGCAGCTCCCGACTAGCGGGGGCGTCCTACGAGCAGTACTTC.